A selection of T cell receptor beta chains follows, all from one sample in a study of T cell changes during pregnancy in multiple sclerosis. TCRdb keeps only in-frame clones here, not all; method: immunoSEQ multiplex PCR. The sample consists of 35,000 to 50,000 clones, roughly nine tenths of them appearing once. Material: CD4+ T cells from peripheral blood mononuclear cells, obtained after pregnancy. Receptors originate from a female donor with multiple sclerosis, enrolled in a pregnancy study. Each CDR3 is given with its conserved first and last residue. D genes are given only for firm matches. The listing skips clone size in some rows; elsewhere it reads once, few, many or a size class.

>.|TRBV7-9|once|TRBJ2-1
CASSTTGNEQFF
TGTGCCAGCAGCACAACAGGGAATGAGCAGTTCTTC
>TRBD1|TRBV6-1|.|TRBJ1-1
CASSHVQGANTEAFF
TGTGCCAGCAGTCACGTACAGGGGGCGAACACTGAAGCTTTCTTT
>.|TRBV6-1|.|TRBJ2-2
CASRGEVAIGELFF
TGTGCCAGCAGAGGGGAGGTCGCTATCGGGGAGCTGTTTTTT
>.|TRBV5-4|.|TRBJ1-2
CASSLAGGVLSYGYTF
TGTGCCAGCAGCTTGGCAGGCGGGGTCCTATCCTATGGCTACACCTTC
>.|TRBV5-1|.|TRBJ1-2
CASSLADTGDGYTF
TGCGCCAGCAGCTTGGCGGACACTGGGGATGGCTACACCTTC
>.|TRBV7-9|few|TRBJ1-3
CASVLNRQANTIYF
TGTGCCAGCGTTTTAAACCGGCAGGCAAACACCATATATTTT
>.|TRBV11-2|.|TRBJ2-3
CASSLYRGWDTQYF
TGTGCCAGCAGCTTATATCGCGGGTGGGATACGCAGTATTTT
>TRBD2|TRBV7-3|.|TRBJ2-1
CASSPFGTSSNEQFF
TGTGCCAGCAGCCCCTTCGGGACTAGCTCGAATGAGCAGTTCTTC
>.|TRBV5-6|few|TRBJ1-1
CASSPGANTEAFF
TGTGCCAGCAGCCCCGGAGCGAACACTGAAGCTTTCTTT
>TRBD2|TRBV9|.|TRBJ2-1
CASSVLELAGVNEQFF
TGTGCCAGCAGCGTCCTTGAACTAGCGGGAGTCAATGAGCAGTTCTTC
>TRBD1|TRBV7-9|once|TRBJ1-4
CASSSGTGGNEKLFF
TGTGCCAGCAGCTCCGGGACAGGGGGTAATGAAAAACTGTTTTTT
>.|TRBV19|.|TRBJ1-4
CASSISPGVEKLFF
TGTGCCAGTAGTATCTCCCCCGGAGTTGAAAAACTGTTTTTT
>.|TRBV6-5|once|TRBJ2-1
CASSYSGGSHNEQFF
TGTGCCAGCAGTTACTCAGGAGGTAGCCACAATGAGCAGTTCTTC
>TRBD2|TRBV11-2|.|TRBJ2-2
CASSPSGVGNTGELFF
TGTGCCAGCAGCCCAAGCGGGGTGGGTAACACCGGGGAGCTGTTTTTT
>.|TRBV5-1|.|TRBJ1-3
CASSLALRSSGNTIYF
TGCGCCAGCAGCTTGGCATTGCGGAGCTCTGGAAACACCATATATTTT
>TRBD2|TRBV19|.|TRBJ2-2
CASSIWASGRSGELFF
TGTGCCAGTAGTATCTGGGCTAGCGGGAGGTCCGGGGAGCTGTTTTTT
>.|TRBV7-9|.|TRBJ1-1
CASSLDNLENTEAFF
TGTGCCAGCAGCTTAGACAACCTCGAGAACACTGAAGCTTTCTTT
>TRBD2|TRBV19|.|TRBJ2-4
CASSLPASGRAKNIQYF
TGTGCCAGTAGTTTGCCCGCTAGCGGGAGGGCCAAAAACATTCAGTACTTC
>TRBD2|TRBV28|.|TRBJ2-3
CASRPGGITDTQYF
TGTGCCAGCAGGCCGGGAGGCATCACAGATACGCAGTATTTT
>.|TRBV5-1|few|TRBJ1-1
CASTGANTGTLF
TGCGCCAGCACAGGGGCTAATACCGGGACACTGTTT
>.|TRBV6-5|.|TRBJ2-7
CASSYGGKGYEQYF
TGTGCCAGCAGTTACGGGGGGAAGGGGTACGAGCAGTACTTC
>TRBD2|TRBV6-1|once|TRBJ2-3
CASSETTSGSDSDTQYF
TGTGCCAGCAGTGAAACGACTAGCGGAAGCGATTCAGATACGCAGTATTTT
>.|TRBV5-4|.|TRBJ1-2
CASEGTPYGYTF
TGTGCCAGCGAAGGGACACCGTATGGCTACACCTTC
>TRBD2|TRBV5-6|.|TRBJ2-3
CASSRGLAGITDTQYF
TGTGCCAGCAGCCGAGGACTAGCGGGCATCACAGATACGCAGTATTTT
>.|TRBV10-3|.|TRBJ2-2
CAISGERGYTGELFF
TGTGCCATCAGTGGGGAGAGGGGGTACACCGGGGAGCTGTTTTTT
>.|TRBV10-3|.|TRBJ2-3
CAISGGASGHTDTQYF
TGTGCCATCAGTGGGGGGGCTAGCGGCCACACAGATACGCAGTATTTT
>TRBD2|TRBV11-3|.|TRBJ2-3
CASSRTSGSNTQYF
TGTGCCAGCAGCCGGACTAGCGGGAGTAATACGCAGTATTTT
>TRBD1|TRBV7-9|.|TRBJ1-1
CASSRGQGVITEAFF
TGTGCCAGCAGCCGAGGACAGGGGGTGATTACTGAAGCTTTCTTT
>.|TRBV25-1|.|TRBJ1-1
CASSDPPPAEAFF
TGTGCCAGCAGTGATCCTCCCCCGGCTGAAGCTTTCTTT
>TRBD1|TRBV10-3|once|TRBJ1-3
CAIRGQGSGNTIYF
TGTGCCATCAGGGGACAGGGCTCTGGAAACACCATATATTTT
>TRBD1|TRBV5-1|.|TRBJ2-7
CASSRDRGSYEQYF
TGCGCCAGCAGCCGGGACAGGGGCTCCTACGAGCAGTACTTC
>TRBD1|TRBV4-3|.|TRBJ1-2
CASSQEWGQGRGYTF
TGCGCCAGCAGCCAAGAATGGGGACAGGGACGTGGCTACACCTTC
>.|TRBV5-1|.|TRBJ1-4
CASSGGKANHLLNEKLFF
TGCGCCAGCAGTGGGGGCAAGGCCAATCATCTGCTTAATGAAAAACTGTTTTTT
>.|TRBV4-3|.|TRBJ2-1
CASSQVTGRTYNEQFF
TGCGCCAGCAGCCAAGTGACAGGGAGGACCTACAATGAGCAGTTCTTC
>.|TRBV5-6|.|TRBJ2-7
CASRPQTGPPSYEQYF
TGTGCCAGCAGACCTCAAACAGGGCCGCCGTCCTACGAGCAGTACTTC
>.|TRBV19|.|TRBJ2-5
CASSIIPDSWVETQYF
TGTGCCAGTAGTATAATCCCGGACAGTTGGGTAGAGACCCAGTACTTC
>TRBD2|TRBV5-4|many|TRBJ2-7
CASSRGGSGRGYEQYF
TGTGCCAGCAGCCGCGGAGGTAGCGGGAGGGGCTACGAGCAGTACTTC
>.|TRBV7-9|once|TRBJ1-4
CASSLTTENEKLFF
TGTGCCAGCAGCTTAACAACAGAAAATGAAAAACTGTTTTTT
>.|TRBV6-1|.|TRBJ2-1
CASSESLGIPAFF
TGTGCCAGCAGTGAATCTCTCGGGATTCCGGCGTTCTTC
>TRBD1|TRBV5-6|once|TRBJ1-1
CASSPDRVDTEAFF
TGTGCCAGCAGCCCGGACAGGGTCGACACTGAAGCTTTCTTT
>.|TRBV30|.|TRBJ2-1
CAGIWKRNEQFF
TGTGCCGGGATCTGGAAGCGTAATGAACAGTTCTTC
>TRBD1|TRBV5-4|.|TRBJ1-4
CASSLGTGGDLGEKLFF
TGTGCCAGCAGCTTGGGGACAGGGGGCGACTTGGGTGAAAAACTGTTTTTT
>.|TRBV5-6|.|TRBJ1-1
CASSPDKRTEAFF
TGTGCCAGCAGCCCGGACAAGAGGACTGAAGCTTTCTTT
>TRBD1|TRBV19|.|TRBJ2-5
CASIPTGGAVETQYF
TGTGCCAGTATACCCACAGGGGGCGCGGTGGAGACCCAGTACTTC
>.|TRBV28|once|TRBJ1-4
CASSFQVDTTNEKLFF
TGTGCCAGCAGCTTTCAAGTAGACACAACTAATGAAAAACTGTTTTTT
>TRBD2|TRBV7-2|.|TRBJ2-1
CASIPPGLAGIGEQFF
TGTGCCAGCATCCCTCCGGGACTAGCGGGAATTGGTGAGCAGTTCTTC